One sample yielded the 25 T cell receptor beta chains listed below, sequenced in a study of CD8 T cells in ankylosing spondylitis. TCRdb re-analysed the 5' RACE reads in MiXCR, keeping a single row per CDR3 protein. The data hold roughly 150,000 distinct CDR3 sequences, with around a third observed a single time. Sequenced input: synovial fluid, either unsorted or a sorted T cell fraction (not recorded which). Receptors were obtained from a male donor with ankylosing spondylitis.

This clonotype came up a few times. This rearrangement joins TRBV4-2 to TRBJ1-2; D unresolved. Germline V CDR1 and CDR2: LGHNA, YNFKEQ. CDR3 size: 14 residues. V shed 1 base and J shed 2 bases, with 8 bases lying between them. CDR3 region: CASSQVQSNYGYTF. The CDR3 bases are TGTGCCAGCAGCCAAGTCCAGTCCAACTATGGCTACACCTTC.

This clonotype was detected only once. The rearrangement links TRBV2 to TRBJ2-1; 10 nucleotides match TRBD2. Losses at the gene ends were 7 bases for V and 8 bases for J; bases not matched to a gene: 11. CDR1 is SNHLY and CDR2 is FYNNEI in the germline V gene. This CDR3 has 15 residues. Here the CDR3 DNA reads TGTGCCAGCACCATAGCGGGAGGAACCTCGTATGAGCAGTTCTTC. It is translated as CASTIAGGTSYEQFF.

The chain carries TRBV27 and TRBJ1-2, with 9 nucleotides matching TRBD1. This CDR3 spans 15 amino acids. V gave up 8 bases and J gave up 6 bases; unmatched junction bases: 13. Germline V lookup: CDR1 MNHEY, CDR2 SMNVEV (reference sequence). The CDR3 region has the DNA TGTGCCAGCCTCCCCCTTGGGACAGGGAGGCATGGCTACACCTTC. As protein: CASLPLGTGRHGYTF.

Only a few counts were recorded for this clonotype. This CDR3 is CSARYPGQGGSGYTF. CDR3 bases: TGCAGTGCTAGATACCCGGGACAGGGGGGGAGTGGCTACACCTTC. The V call is TRBV20-1, the J call TRBJ1-2; 11 nucleotides align to TRBD1. Germline values: CDR1 DFQATT, CDR2 SNEGSKA (reference sequence). The CDR3 contains 15 residues. V shed 2 bases and J 7 bases; nucleotides not matched to a gene: 9.

The table lists this clonotype with a few counts. The V gene is TRBV9, the J gene TRBJ2-3, with D unresolved. CDR1 SGDLS and CDR2 YYNGEE come from the germline V gene. The CDR3 runs 9 residues. The V gene lost 6 bases and the J gene lost 6 bases, with 2 bases spanning the gap. CDR3 DNA: TGTGCCAGCAAGGATACGCAGTATTTT. Protein: CASKDTQYF.

This sequence joins TRBV4-1 and TRBJ2-1; TRBD2 agrees at 7 bases. Looked up from germline, CDR1 is MGHRA and CDR2 is YSYEKL. This CDR3 has 18 amino acids. The junction had 11 bases not matched to a gene; V was cut back by 0 bases and J by 3 bases. CDR3 bases: TGCGCCAGCAGCCAAGATATTGGGCTAGCGGCTGACTACAATGAGCAGTTCTTC. Its translation: CASSQDIGLAADYNEQFF.

This clonotype has more than one count but fewer than ten. The chain links TRBV3-1 to TRBJ2-3; D remains unclear. The CDR3 runs 14 residues. Deletions cut 2 bases from V and 1 base from J, with 7 bases between. CDR1 and CDR2 (germline): LGHDT, YNNKEL (reference sequence). The chain's CDR3 is CASSQRRRTDTQYF. The CDR3 DNA sequence: TGTGCCAGCAGCCAACGTCGGCGCACAGATACGCAGTATTTT.

J is TRBJ1-1 and V is TRBV10-3; no definite D call. The V gene lost 2 bases and the J gene lost 1 base, with 11 bases spanning the gap. The CDR3 has 15 amino acids. Germline-derived CDR1 and CDR2 are ENHRY and SYGVKD. CDR3: CAISESLGWNTEAFF. The CDR3 DNA sequence: TGTGCCATCAGTGAGAGCCTGGGTTGGAACACTGAAGCTTTCTTT.

This clonotype was observed at least ten times. The genes are TRBV5-1 and TRBJ1-1; D is perhaps TRBD1 (5 bases). CDR1 and CDR2 from the germline V gene are SGHRS and YFSETQ. V was clipped by 0 bases and J by 5 bases, with 11 bases between them. The CDR3 covers 14 residues. Here the CDR3 DNA reads TGCGCCAGCAGCTTGGTTCAGGGAGGGACTGAAGCTTTCTTT. It encodes CASSLVQGGTEAFF.

The chain uses TRBV2 and TRBJ1-2, with 8 bases aligning to TRBD1. The CDR3 runs to 16 residues. Germline V lookup: CDR1 SNHLY, CDR2 FYNNEI. Trimming cost V 3 bases and J 1 base; bases outside gene matches: 7. The CDR3 sequence is CASSDGGRGLNYGYTF. The DNA of the CDR3 is TGTGCCAGCAGTGATGGGGGCAGGGGGCTTAACTATGGCTACACCTTC.

This clonotype was found a few times. The rearrangement links TRBV5-1 to TRBJ1-4, with no clear D. CDR3 length: 15 residues. V lost 4 bases, J lost 0 bases, and 10 bases lay in between. The germline gives CDR1 SGHRS, CDR2 YFSETQ. The chain's CDR3 is CASSALGATNEKLFF. The CDR3, as DNA: TGCGCCAGCAGCGCCTTAGGAGCAACTAATGAAAAACTGTTTTTT.

The V and J genes are TRBV21-1 and TRBJ2-1; the table's D call TRBD1 went unverified against the DNA. TRBV21-1 is recorded as a pseudogene. This CDR3 comprises 13 residues. DNA for the CDR3: TGTGCCAGCAGCCCCCGACAGAGCAATGAGCAGTTCTTC. Protein product: CASSPRQSNEQFF.

The chain recombines TRBV9 with TRBJ2-5, with 10 nucleotides matching TRBD2. J lost 5 bases, V lost 0 bases, and 7 bases had no gene match. From germline, CDR1 is SGDLS and CDR2 YYNGEE. This CDR3 is 16 amino acids long. CDR3 residues: CASSVAPSGGGETQYF. DNA of the CDR3: TGTGCCAGCAGCGTAGCTCCTAGCGGGGGCGGGGAGACCCAGTACTTC.

In this sample, this clonotype turned up many times. V gene TRBV4-1 combines with J gene TRBJ1-5; tentative D call: TRBD1 (6 bases). The V gene lost 1 base and the J gene lost 9 bases, with 22 bases spanning the gap. CDR3 size: 17 residues. The V gene's germline CDR1 is MGHRA and CDR2 YSYEKL. CDR3 residues: CASSQGRAGAQNRPQHF. The CDR3 bases are TGCGCCAGCAGCCAAGGTAGGGCGGGGGCCCAAAACCGGCCCCAGCATTTT.

Concerning this clonotype: Germline is not matched at one junction end, which may reflect a read error. The chain couples TRBV10-2 to TRBJ1-1, with 7 bases fitting TRBD1. This CDR3 has 13 residues. The germline V gene encodes CDR1 WSHSY and CDR2 SAAADI. The CDR3 DNA reads TGCGCCAGCAGTAAACAGGGGAACACTAAAGCTTTCTTT. The encoded protein is CASSKQGNTKAFF.

Many counts were recorded for this clonotype. The chain recombines TRBV20-1 with TRBJ1-4, with 7 bases that match TRBD1. The CDR3 consists of 15 residues. V lost 2 bases, J lost 3 bases, and 6 bases stayed unmatched. CDR1 DFQATT and CDR2 SNEGSKA come from the germline V gene (reference sequence). CDR3 amino acids: CSARSMTGPNEKLFF. The CDR3 nucleotides read TGCAGTGCTAGATCAATGACAGGGCCTAATGAAAAACTGTTTTTT.

This chain joins TRBV7-8 and TRBJ2-3, with 10 bases identical to TRBD1. CDR3 length equals 14 residues. The V and J ends lost 3 bases and 5 bases, in that order; junction bases with no gene match: 2. Germline-derived CDR1 and CDR2 are SGHVS and FQNEAQ. The CDR3: CASSLGTGEDTQYF. The CDR3 DNA reads TGTGCCAGCAGCTTGGGGACAGGGGAAGATACGCAGTATTTT.

The genes are TRBV5-1 and TRBJ2-7; D is ambiguous. V was trimmed by 2 bases and J by 6 bases, leaving 15 bases between them. The length of the CDR3 is 14 residues. CDR1 is SGHRS and CDR2 is YFSETQ in the germline V gene. The CDR3: CASSFRPVSGEQYF. The DNA for the CDR3 is TGCGCCAGCAGCTTTCGTCCGGTCTCCGGCGAGCAGTACTTC.

This clonotype was counted a single time. This chain connects TRBV2 to TRBJ2-5, with TRBD2 matching 14 bases. The CDR3 is made up of 14 amino acids. CDR1 and CDR2 (germline): SNHLY, FYNNEI. Losses at the gene ends were 9 bases for V and 3 bases for J; bases not matched to a gene: 3. The DNA for the CDR3 is TGTGCCAGGGGGACTAGCGGGGGCAAAGAGACCCAGTACTTC. It is translated as CARGTSGGKETQYF.

The chain employs TRBV5-1 and TRBJ2-4; D assignment may be TRBD1 or TRBD2 (5 bases each). Germline V gene sequence: CDR1 SGHRS, CDR2 YFSETQ. The CDR3 is 15 amino acids. V was trimmed by 0 bases and J by 7 bases, leaving 14 bases between them. The CDR3 bases are TGCGCCAGCAGCTTGGTTGTGGGAGAGGGGAACATTCAGTACTTC. This codes for CASSLVVGEGNIQYF.

The V and J genes are TRBV20-1 and TRBJ2-7; 7 bases align to TRBD2. Germline V CDR1 and CDR2: DFQATT, SNEGSKA (reference sequence). This CDR3 is built from 16 residues. Unmatched junction bases numbered 14, after V lost 6 bases and J lost 0 bases. This CDR3 reads CSAGEGARVSSYEQYF. The CDR3 DNA reads TGCAGTGCCGGGGAGGGAGCGCGGGTCAGCTCCTACGAGCAGTACTTC.

For this clonotype: This may stem from a read error, because a much larger clone lies one nucleotide away. The chain uses TRBV2 and TRBJ1-5; weak D call: TRBD1 (6 bases). Germline CDR1 reads SNHLY; CDR2 reads FYNNEI. The CDR3 runs 15 residues. V was pared by 1 base and J by 4 bases, with 11 bases between. The CDR3, as DNA: TGTGCCAGCAGTGAAGACCGGACAGCTAATCAGCCCCAGCATTTT. It is translated as CASSEDRTANQPQHF.

The sample holds many counts of this clonotype. The rearrangement joins TRBV12-3 or TRBV12-4 to TRBJ1-2, with D possibly TRBD1 on 5 matching bases. The CDR3 sequence is 14 residues long. V dropped 1 base and J dropped 7 bases, with 13 bases sitting between them. The DNA for the CDR3 is TGTGCCAGCAGTTTAGAAGGCGCCCAGGGTGGCTACACCTTC. Translated, it gives CASSLEGAQGGYTF.

CDR3 DNA: TGTGCCAGCAGAACCAGGACTAGCGGGAGACAGCACGAGCAGTACTTC. It is translated as CASRTRTSGRQHEQYF. The chain combines TRBV6-1 with TRBJ2-7, with 13 bases matching TRBD2. The CDR3 consists of 16 residues. Looked up from germline, CDR1 is MNHNS and CDR2 is SASEGT. The J segment lost 5 bases and the V segment lost 6 bases, leaving 10 bases of the junction unmatched.

The table lists this clonotype with a few counts. The genes are TRBV9 and TRBJ2-1; 8 nucleotides line up with TRBD1. Germline CDR1 reads SGDLS; CDR2 reads YYNGEE. This CDR3 has 14 residues. With 4 bases clipped from V and 6 bases from J, the junction kept 6 bases outside the gene matches. Here the CDR3 DNA reads TGTGCCAGCAGCCCTCGGACAGGGCCCAATGAGCAGTTCTTC. It yields the protein CASSPRTGPNEQFF. The whole variable domain, filled in from reference TRBV9 and TRBJ2-1, reads DSGVTQTPKHLITATGQRVTLRCSPRSGDLSVYWYQQSLDQGLQFLIQYYNGEERAKGNILERFSAQQFPDLHSELNLSSLELGDSALYFCASSPRTGPNEQFFGPGTRLTVL.